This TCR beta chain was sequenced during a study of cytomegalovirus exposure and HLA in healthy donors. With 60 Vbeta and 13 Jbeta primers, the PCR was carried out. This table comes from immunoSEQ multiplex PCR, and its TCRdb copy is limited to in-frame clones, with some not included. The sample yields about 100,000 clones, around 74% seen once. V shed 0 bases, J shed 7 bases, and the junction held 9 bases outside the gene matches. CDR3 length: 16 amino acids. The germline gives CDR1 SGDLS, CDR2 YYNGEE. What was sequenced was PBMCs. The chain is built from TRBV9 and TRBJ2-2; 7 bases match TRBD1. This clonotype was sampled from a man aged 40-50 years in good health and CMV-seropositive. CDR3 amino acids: CASSVEGRGSGGELFF. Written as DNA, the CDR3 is TGTGCCAGCAGCGTAGAGGGCAGGGGGAGCGGCGGGGAGCTGTTTTTT. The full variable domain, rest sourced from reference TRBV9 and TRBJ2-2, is DSGVTQTPKHLITATGQRVTLRCSPRSGDLSVYWYQQSLDQGLQFLIQYYNGEERAKGNILERFSAQQFPDLHSELNLSSLELGDSALYFCASSVEGRGSGGELFFGEGSRLTVL.